This TCR beta chain was profiled in a study of graft-versus-host responses after intestinal transplantation. Study in general: Anti-thymocyte globulin was used for induction in all recipients, who then took tacrolimus and steroids for approximately 3 years.

Concerning this clone: Its antigen is unknown.

The method was immunoSEQ multiplex PCR; TCRdb's version includes in-frame clones alone and lacks a portion of them. The data hold tens of thousands of clones, with 95% observed a single time. Germline V CDR1 and CDR2: MNHEY, SMNVEV (reference sequence). The V end lost 2 bases, the J end lost 4 bases, and 8 bases lay between the germline ends. The CDR3 totals 14 residues. The source was unstimulated CD8+ T cells sorted from spleen or lymph node cells, collected before transplant. The receptor comes from a human donor who was the organ donor for an intestinal transplant. The chain recombines TRBV27 with TRBJ1-4; D call uncertain. Written as DNA, the CDR3 is TGTGCCAGCAGTTTAAGTATATTTAATGAAAAACTGTTTTTT. Translating gives CASSLSIFNEKLFF.